The 21 T cell receptor beta chains presented below share a single source sample, sequenced in a study of CXCR3-negative and CXCR3-positive naive CD8 T cells. The antigens of these receptors remain unknown. Study results and caveats: TRB CDR3 hydrophobicity was greater in CXCR3-positive naive cells than in CXCR3-negative naive cells.

In preparing the TRB cDNA libraries, 5' RACE with UMI labels was used. TCRdb reprocessed the 5' RACE reads, keeping one entry per CDR3 protein, no DNA. Its table records 60,000 to 65,000 distinct CDR3 sequences. Sequences were obtained from naive CXCR3+ CD8+ T cells from blood. Subset specified: CD45RO-CCR7+CD27+CD95- naive CD8+ T cells expressing CXCR3 (TNR3+). All receptors derive from a human donor in good health. Some clones in this sample may be carry-over from other donors' samples.

The chain links TRBV27 to TRBJ1-6. The CDR3 is made up of 17 amino acids. The germline gives CDR1 MNHEY, CDR2 SMNVEV (reference sequence). CDR3 protein: CASSLSSGFSYNSPLHF.

The chain recombines TRBV29-1 with TRBJ2-1; the TCRdb D gene call, TRBD1, has no DNA to confirm it. This CDR3 comprises 14 residues. Germline V lookup: CDR1 SQVTM, CDR2 ANQGSEA. The CDR3 here is CSARNGGGYNEQFF.

The chain is built from TRBV15 and TRBJ1-4; the TCRdb call, TRBD1, lacks DNA for checking. The CDR3 sequence is 19 residues long. The germline V gene encodes CDR1 LNHNV and CDR2 YYDKDF (reference sequence). The chain's CDR3 is CATSKIWTGTNPTNEKLFF. The variable domain in full, with the rest retrieved from reference TRBV15 and TRBJ1-4, is DAMVIQNPRYQVTQFGKPVTLSCSQTLNHNVMYWYQQKSSQAPKLLFHYYDKDFNNEADTPDNFQSRRPNTSFCFLDIRSPGLGDTAMYLCATSKIWTGTNPTNEKLFFGSGTQLSVL.

V gene TRBV7-9 combines with J gene TRBJ2-7; the TRBD2 assignment by TCRdb is unverifiable without DNA. Germline V gene data show CDR1 as SEHNR and CDR2 as FQNEAQ (reference sequence). The length of the CDR3 is 16 residues. The CDR3 sequence: CASSLGPSGNPYEQYF.

The chain's CDR3 is CASRHDRGLERGSYEQYF. The rearrangement joins TRBV11-1 to TRBJ2-7; TCRdb reports TRBD1, a call that lacks DNA to check it against. The CDR3 spans 18 residues. In germline, CDR1 is SGHAT, CDR2 FQDESV (reference sequence).

CDR3 sequence: CASRRQGYQETQYF. The chain employs TRBV2 and TRBJ2-5; TCRdb proposes TRBD1, but this gene call is untestable without DNA. The V gene's germline CDR1 is SNHLY and CDR2 FYNNEI. This CDR3 comprises 14 residues.

V and J are TRBV21-1 and TRBJ2-7; the TRBD1 assignment by TCRdb is unverifiable without DNA. TRBV21-1 is deemed a pseudogene. This CDR3 comprises 17 residues. Here the CDR3 reads CASSKTFSGQGIYEQYF.

The rearrangement joins TRBV4-3 to TRBJ1-3. The germline CDR1 and CDR2 sequences are LGHNA and YSLEER. The CDR3 spans 15 residues. The CDR3 reads CASSQDVYSGNTIYF.

This chain uses TRBV7-9 with TRBJ2-1; the TRBD1 assignment by TCRdb is unverifiable without DNA. This CDR3 has 14 amino acids. Germline lookup yields CDR1 SEHNR and CDR2 FQNEAQ (reference sequence). CDR3 residues: CASSPPHPGDEQFF.

This chain uses TRBV2 with TRBJ1-1; as DNA is missing, the TRBD1 call by TCRdb cannot be tested. This CDR3 contains 12 residues. CDR1 is SNHLY, CDR2 FYNNEI, per germline. CDR3: CASSEMGVEAFF.

The rearrangement joins TRBV15 to TRBJ2-7; TCRdb calls TRBD1, which cannot be checked without DNA. This CDR3 contains 18 residues. Germline V gives CDR1 LNHNV, CDR2 YYDKDF (reference sequence). CDR3 residues: CATSRDNYVSGVGYEQYF.

V usage is TRBV20-1 and J usage is TRBJ2-7; TCRdb names TRBD1, which stays unverified in the absence of DNA. This CDR3 region has 13 residues. CDR1 and CDR2 (germline): DFQATT, SNEGSKA (reference sequence). This CDR3 reads CSARPLEAYEQYF.

The chain has TRBV6-1 and TRBJ2-5; TCRdb indicates TRBD2, and absent DNA this call remains unverified. Germline V gene sequence: CDR1 MNHNS, CDR2 SASEGT. This CDR3 is 14 amino acids long. CDR3 sequence reads: CASSEGTSSYEQYF.

The V call is TRBV28, the J call TRBJ1-1; TCRdb's assignment of TRBD1 cannot be checked, as there is no DNA. CDR1 and CDR2 from the germline V gene are MDHEN and SYDVKM. CDR3 length equals 14 residues. The chain's CDR3 is CATLTYSGHIEAFF.

V is TRBV11-3 and J is TRBJ2-1; TCRdb picks TRBD1, but there is no DNA to check that call. Per the germline V gene, CDR1 is SGHNT and CDR2 is YENEEA. This CDR3 comprises 17 residues. CDR3 protein: CASSLDTGVRSYNEQFF.

This sequence joins TRBV7-8 and TRBJ1-1. The germline CDR1 and CDR2 sequences are SGHVS and FQNEAQ. The CDR3 length is 15 residues. CDR3 amino acids: CASSLDSLRNTEAFF.

The V call is TRBV19, the J call TRBJ1-2. This CDR3 region has 14 residues. CDR1 LNHDA and CDR2 SQIVND come from the germline V gene (reference sequence). CDR3 sequence: CASSARETEYGYTF.

V usage is TRBV10-1 and J usage is TRBJ1-2; TCRdb selects TRBD1, and the lack of DNA leaves this call unchecked. This CDR3 has 19 amino acids. Germline lookup yields CDR1 WNHNN and CDR2 SYGVQD (reference sequence). CDR3 sequence reads: CASSEPLDQRDRPNYGYTF.

The chain links TRBV3-1 to TRBJ2-7; TCRdb designates TRBD1, a call that cannot be tested without DNA. The CDR3 is 14 amino acids. Germline V lookup: CDR1 LGHDT, CDR2 YNNKEL (reference sequence). CDR3 region: CASSREQGFYEQYF.

The rearrangement uses TRBV13 and TRBJ2-3; TCRdb's assignment of TRBD1 cannot be checked, as there is no DNA. The length of the CDR3 is 15 residues. CDR1 is PRHDT, CDR2 FYEKMQ, per germline (reference sequence). The CDR3 reads CASSGGPRQPDTQYF.

The rearrangement links TRBV6-5 to TRBJ2-2; there is no DNA to check the TCRdb D call of TRBD1. Looked up from germline, CDR1 is MNHEY and CDR2 is SVGAGI. The CDR3 covers 16 residues. This CDR3 reads CASSYPRDSYTGELFF.